What follows is one TCR beta chain and its context. The sample comes from a study of blood T cell repertoires in COVID-19. Study as a whole: Samples of COVID-19 (acute and convalescent) were obtained from the United States, Italy and Spain. PBMCs, B-cell-depleted T cells, or T cells were the source of the cDNA or gDNA that made up the material.

Authors' methods: Researchers report that nucleated cell counts were estimated from reference gene primer amplification. Clones were sequenced by immunoSEQ multiplex PCR, and TCRdb holds only the in-frame ones, with some missing. For V, J and clone size, that table is used; D and trimming come from the DNA. In the table there are about 74,000 clones, roughly three quarters of which are singletons. Germline V lookup: CDR1 SGHVS, CDR2 FNYEAQ. Trimming stripped 2 bases from V and 4 bases from J, with 24 bases between. The CDR3 has 19 amino acids. The sequenced sample consisted of peripheral blood. The sequence was obtained from a man aged 70-80 years with acute or convalescent COVID-19. This chain connects TRBV7-6 to TRBJ1-3; D call uncertain. The CDR3 DNA sequence: TGTGCCAGCAGCTTATTGGGAGTCCTAGGTGGGGTCCCAGGAAACACCATATATTTT. It specifies CASSLLGVLGGVPGNTIYF.